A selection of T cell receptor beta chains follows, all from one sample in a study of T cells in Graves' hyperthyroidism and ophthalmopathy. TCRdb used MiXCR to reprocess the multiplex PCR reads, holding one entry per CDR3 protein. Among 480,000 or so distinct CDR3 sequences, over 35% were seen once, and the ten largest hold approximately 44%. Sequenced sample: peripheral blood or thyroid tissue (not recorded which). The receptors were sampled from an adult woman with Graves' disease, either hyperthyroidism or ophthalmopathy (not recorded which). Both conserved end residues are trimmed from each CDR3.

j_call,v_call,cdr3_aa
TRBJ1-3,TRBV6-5,ASSLRATGYGNTIY
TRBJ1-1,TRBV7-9,ASTASGNTEAF
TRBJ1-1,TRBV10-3,ANRAGDTEAF
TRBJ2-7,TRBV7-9,ASTSGTSETEQY
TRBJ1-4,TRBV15,ATSSYGTGETNEKLF
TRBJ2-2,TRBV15,ATSRVRGTGELS
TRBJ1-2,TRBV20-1,SARGTSDYGYT
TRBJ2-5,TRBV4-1,ASSPEREEETQY
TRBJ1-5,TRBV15,ATSRGSGGYNQPQH
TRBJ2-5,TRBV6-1,ASSPTDGGLAN
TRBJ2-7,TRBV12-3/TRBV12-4,ASSEFSTPTAHYEQY
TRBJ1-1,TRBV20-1,SARGLAGF
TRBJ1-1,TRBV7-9,ASSLVRGTEAL
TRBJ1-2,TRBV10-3,AILGTLGYGYT
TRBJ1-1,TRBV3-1,ASSQAIFPGNTEAF
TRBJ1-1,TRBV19,ASQDRRNSEAF
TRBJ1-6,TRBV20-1,SASSPGAVNSPLH
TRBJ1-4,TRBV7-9,ASSLGAGGLNEKLF
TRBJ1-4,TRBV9,ASSVGPGTYEKLF
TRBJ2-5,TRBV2,ASSESGRRTQY
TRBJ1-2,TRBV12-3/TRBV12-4,ASRPGYTYGYT
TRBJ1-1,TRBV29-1,SVTTGMNTEAF
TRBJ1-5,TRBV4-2,ASNPGHRGQPQH
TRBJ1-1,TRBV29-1,STRDRGIEAF
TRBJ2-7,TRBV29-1,SVLGSQAYEQY
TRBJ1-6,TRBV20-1,SAIQASSNQPLH
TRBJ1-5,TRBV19,ASSIEQFPQPQH